A selection of T cell receptor beta chains follows, all from one sample in a study of cytomegalovirus exposure and HLA in healthy donors. TCRdb's table, derived via immunoSEQ multiplex PCR, lists solely in-frame clones and lacks some. The table lists fewer than 350,000 clones, roughly 88% of them singletons, with around 0.9% in the top ten. The specimen was PBMCs. These receptor sequences come from a woman younger than 35 in good health and CMV-seronegative. Both conserved end residues are part of each CDR3. D genes are given only for firm matches. Expanded clones are given a class, and other clones once, few, many or no size at all.

abundance	v_gene	d_gene	j_gene	CDR3nt	CDR3aa
-	TRBV6-6	TRBD2	TRBJ2-3	TGTGCCAGCAATCTAGCGGGAGTTTCAGATACGCAGTATTTT	CASNLAGVSDTQYF
-	TRBV28	-	TRBJ1-1	TGTGCCAGCAGTTTTAAGGGGGTCCGCACTGAAGCTTTCTTT	CASSFKGVRTEAFF
once	TRBV11-3	-	TRBJ2-3	TGTGCCAGCAGCTGGTCCACGGGCGGGATTATGGCAGATACGCAGTATTTT	CASSWSTGGIMADTQYF
-	TRBV2	-	TRBJ1-5	TGTGCCAGCAGTGAAGCTAGTAATAGCAATCAGCCCCAGCATTTT	CASSEASNSNQPQHF
-	TRBV4-1	-	TRBJ1-1	TGCGCCAGCAGCCAAGAACGTCCCGGGGGCACTGAAGCTTTCTTT	CASSQERPGGTEAFF
-	TRBV19	-	TRBJ1-5	TGTGCCAGTAGTAATCAGGGGTACCAGCCCCAGCATTTT	CASSNQGYQPQHF
-	TRBV29-1	-	TRBJ1-3	TGCAGCGTTGCTCCGGGGAGCTCTGGAAACACCATATATTTT	CSVAPGSSGNTIYF
once	TRBV7-8	TRBD2	TRBJ2-7	TGTGCCAGCAGCCCGTTAGCGGGAGCTCAATCCGAGCAGTACTTC	CASSPLAGAQSEQYF
-	TRBV20-1	-	TRBJ2-7	TGCAGTGCTAGAGCTATCTACGAGCAGTACTTC	CSARAIYEQYF
-	TRBV9	-	TRBJ1-1	TGTGCCAGCATTCAATTGGTTTCGGGCACTGAAGCTTTCTTT	CASIQLVSGTEAFF
-	TRBV28	TRBD1	TRBJ2-1	TGTGCCAGCAGTCCCAACCTGGACAGGGAGCAGTTCTTC	CASSPNLDREQFF
-	TRBV28	TRBD1	TRBJ2-3	TGTGCCAGCAGCAGATCCGGACAGGGTGGAGATACGCAGTATTTT	CASSRSGQGGDTQYF
-	TRBV27	-	TRBJ1-1	TGTGCCAGCTATGGCGGGGGGAACACTGAAGCTTTCTTT	CASYGGGNTEAFF
-	TRBV6-6	TRBD1	TRBJ1-2	TGTGCCAGCAGTTACAACAGGGGATACGATGGCTACACCTTC	CASSYNRGYDGYTF
-	TRBV4-1	-	TRBJ2-3	TGCGCCAGCAGCCTAGCCGGAGATACGCAGTATTTT	CASSLAGDTQYF
-	TRBV6-5	TRBD1	TRBJ1-1	TGTGCCAGCCGGGACAGGGAATGGAGCACTGAAGCTTTCTTT	CASRDREWSTEAFF
-	TRBV6-4	-	TRBJ2-1	TGTGCCAGCAGTGACGGGGCAAGCAATGAGCAGTTCTTC	CASSDGASNEQFF
-	TRBV11-3	-	TRBJ2-2	TGTGCCAGCAGCTTAGAGGCCTCCGGGGAGCTGTTTTTT	CASSLEASGELFF
-	TRBV18	-	TRBJ2-3	TGTGCCAGCTCACCACCATCAGGTAGCACAGATACGCAGTATTTT	CASSPPSGSTDTQYF
-	TRBV9	TRBD2	TRBJ2-1	TGTGCCAGCAGCGTAGTACTAGCGGGAGGGGGTGAGCAGTTCTTC	CASSVVLAGGGEQFF
-	TRBV12-5	-	TRBJ1-1	TGTGCTAGTGTCCGGACATCTGAAGCTTTCTTT	CASVRTSEAFF
-	TRBV19	-	TRBJ1-5	TGTGCCAGTAGTATTCGACGCGGCGGGGGCAATCAGCCCCAGCATTTT	CASSIRRGGGNQPQHF
-	TRBV4-1	-	TRBJ1-2	TGCGCCAGCAGCCGTACACAGTCCCTCTCCTCTGGCTACACCTTC	CASSRTQSLSSGYTF
once	TRBV2	TRBD1	TRBJ2-5	TGTGCCAGCAGTGTGGAAGGACAGGGGATTTTTCAACGGGAGACCCAGTACTTC	CASSVEGQGIFQRETQYF
-	TRBV29-1	TRBD2	TRBJ2-6	TGCAGCGATGAGGGACTAGCGGGAGTGGGGGCGGCTGGGGCCAACGTCCTGACTTTC	CSDEGLAGVGAAGANVLTF
-	TRBV30	-	TRBJ1-2	TGTGCCTGGGGGAGTAACTATGGCTACACCTTC	CAWGSNYGYTF
-	TRBV7-8	TRBD2	TRBJ2-1	TGTGCCAGCAGCCCCTTACTAGCGGGAGGGCAGAGCTCCTACAATGAGCAGTTCTTC	CASSPLLAGGQSSYNEQFF
-	TRBV6-5	-	TRBJ1-3	TGTGCCAGCAGCCCCGGGACTTTAGGAAACACCATATATTTT	CASSPGTLGNTIYF
-	TRBV28	TRBD1	TRBJ1-2	TGTGCCAGCAGAGGACAGGGGGCGTGGGGCTACACCTTC	CASRGQGAWGYTF
-	TRBV2	-	TRBJ2-4	TGTGCCAGCAGTGACCATTTAGCCAAAAACATTCAGTACTTC	CASSDHLAKNIQYF
-	TRBV6-5	-	TRBJ2-3	TGTGCCAGCAGTTATCCAGGGAGCACAGATACGCAGTATTTT	CASSYPGSTDTQYF
-	TRBV6-6	-	TRBJ1-2	TGTGCCAGCAGTCTTCCCCCGGGACATATTCATGGCTACACCTTC	CASSLPPGHIHGYTF
-	TRBV18	TRBD1	TRBJ2-3	TGTGCCAGCTCACCAACGGGACAGGACTACACAGATACGCAGTATTTT	CASSPTGQDYTDTQYF
-	TRBV5-1	TRBD2	TRBJ2-1	TGCGCCAGCAGCTTGGGGACTGGACTAGCGGGATACAATGAGCAGTTCTTC	CASSLGTGLAGYNEQFF
-	TRBV9	TRBD2	TRBJ2-7	TGTGCCAGCAGCGTCGGACTAGCGAGCTCCTACGAGCAGTACTTC	CASSVGLASSYEQYF
-	TRBV6-5	TRBD2	TRBJ2-4	TGTGCCAGCAGTTGGCGTAGCGGGGTAGCCAAAAACATTCAGTACTTC	CASSWRSGVAKNIQYF
-	TRBV6-5	TRBD1	TRBJ2-7	TGTGCCAGCAGTTACTCGTTGACAGGGTGGACAGTTGAGCAGTACTTC	CASSYSLTGWTVEQYF
-	TRBV27	TRBD2	TRBJ2-7	TGTGCCAGCAGTTCACCTGGACTAGCGGATATAAGGAACGAGCAGTACTTC	CASSSPGLADIRNEQYF
-	TRBV6-1	TRBD1	TRBJ1-4	TGTGCCAGCAGTGATCAGGGGGGCCCGGCAACTAATGAAAAACTGTTTTTT	CASSDQGGPATNEKLFF
-	TRBV12-5	-	TRBJ2-2	TGTGCTAGTGGTTTGGTACTGTCCGGGGAGCCACAATCGAACACCGGGGAGCTGTTTTTT	CASGLVLSGEPQSNTGELFF
-	TRBV7-2	TRBD1	TRBJ1-2	TGTGCCAGCAGCTTCACAGGGGGAGGGTATGGCTACACCTTC	CASSFTGGGYGYTF
-	TRBV25-1	TRBD2	TRBJ2-7	TGTGCCAGCACCTCCCCCCCCCGGTTAGCGGGAGGCAGCTACGAGCAGTACTTC	CASTSPPRLAGGSYEQYF
-	TRBV5-4	-	TRBJ1-1	TGTGCCAGCAGCTTCTCGGGGACTGAAGCTTTCTTT	CASSFSGTEAFF
-	TRBV9	TRBD2	TRBJ2-1	TGTGCCAGCAGCGTAGATCCGGGAGGCTCCTACAATGAGCAGTTCTTC	CASSVDPGGSYNEQFF
-	TRBV7-6	TRBD1	TRBJ1-1	TGTGCCAGCAGCTCACAGGGGTTCACTGAAGCTTTCTTT	CASSSQGFTEAFF
-	TRBV6-5	TRBD2	TRBJ2-1	TGTGCCAGCAGTTACGTACTAGCGGGAGACAATGAGCAGTTCTTC	CASSYVLAGDNEQFF
-	TRBV5-4	TRBD2	TRBJ2-5	TGTGCCAGCACCCGGGGGGGGACTAGCGTTCCCCAGTACTTC	CASTRGGTSVPQYF
-	TRBV29-1	TRBD1	TRBJ2-7	TGCAGCGTTGAGGCCGGACAGGGGGTGGGGCAGTACTTC	CSVEAGQGVGQYF
-	TRBV12-5	-	TRBJ2-1	TGTGCTAGTGGTTTGCCCCCCTTGGGAGGCGGAAGATACAATGAGCAGTTCTTC	CASGLPPLGGGRYNEQFF
-	TRBV5-8	-	TRBJ1-6	TGTGCCAGCAGCTACCGGAATTCACCCCTCCACTTT	CASSYRNSPLHF
-	TRBV28	-	TRBJ1-2	TGTGCCAGCAGTCGAACGGGGAACTATGGCTACACCTTC	CASSRTGNYGYTF